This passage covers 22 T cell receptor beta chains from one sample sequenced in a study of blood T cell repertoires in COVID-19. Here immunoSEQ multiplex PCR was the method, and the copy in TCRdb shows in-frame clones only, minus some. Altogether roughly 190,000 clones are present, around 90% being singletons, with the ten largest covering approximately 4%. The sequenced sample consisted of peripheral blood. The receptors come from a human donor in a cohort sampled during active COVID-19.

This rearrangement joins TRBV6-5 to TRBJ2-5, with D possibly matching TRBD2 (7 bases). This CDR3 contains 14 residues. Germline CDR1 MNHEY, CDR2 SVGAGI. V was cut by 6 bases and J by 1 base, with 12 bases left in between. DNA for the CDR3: TGTGCCAGCAGGAGGGGGGGTTCCCAAGAGACCCAGTACTTC. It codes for CASRRGGSQETQYF.

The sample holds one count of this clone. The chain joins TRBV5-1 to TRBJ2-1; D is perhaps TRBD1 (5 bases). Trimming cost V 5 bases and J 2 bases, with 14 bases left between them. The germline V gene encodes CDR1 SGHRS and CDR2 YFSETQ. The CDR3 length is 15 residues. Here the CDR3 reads CASRISGMPYNEQFF. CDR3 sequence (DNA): TGCGCCAGCAGGATATCAGGGATGCCCTACAATGAGCAGTTCTTC.

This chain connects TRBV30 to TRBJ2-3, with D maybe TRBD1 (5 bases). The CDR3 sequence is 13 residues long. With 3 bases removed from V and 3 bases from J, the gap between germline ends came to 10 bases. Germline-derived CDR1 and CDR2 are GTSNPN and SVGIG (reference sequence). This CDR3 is CAWSHGATDTQYF. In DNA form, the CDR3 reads TGTGCCTGGAGCCATGGGGCAACAGATACGCAGTATTTT.

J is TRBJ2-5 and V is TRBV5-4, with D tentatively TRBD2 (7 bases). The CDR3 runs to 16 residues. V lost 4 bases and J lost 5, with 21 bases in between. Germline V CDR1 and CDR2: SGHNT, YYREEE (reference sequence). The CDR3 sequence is CASSLRVGGRVETQYF. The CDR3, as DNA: TGTGCCAGCAGCCTAAGGGTCGGGGGGCGCGTGGAGACCCAGTACTTC.

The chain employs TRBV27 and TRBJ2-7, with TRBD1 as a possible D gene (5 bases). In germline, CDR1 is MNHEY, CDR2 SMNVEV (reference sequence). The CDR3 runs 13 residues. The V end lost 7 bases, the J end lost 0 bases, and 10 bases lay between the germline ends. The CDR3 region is CASTTTGSYEQYF. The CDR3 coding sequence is TGTGCCAGCACCACAACAGGCTCCTACGAGCAGTACTTC.

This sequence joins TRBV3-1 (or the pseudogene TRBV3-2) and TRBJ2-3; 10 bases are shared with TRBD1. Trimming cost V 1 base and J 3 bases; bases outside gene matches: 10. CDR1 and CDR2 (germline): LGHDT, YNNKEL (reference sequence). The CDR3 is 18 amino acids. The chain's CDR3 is CASSQGEWGQGMTDTQYF. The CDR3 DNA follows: TGTGCCAGCAGCCAAGGAGAATGGGGACAGGGGATGACAGATACGCAGTATTTT.

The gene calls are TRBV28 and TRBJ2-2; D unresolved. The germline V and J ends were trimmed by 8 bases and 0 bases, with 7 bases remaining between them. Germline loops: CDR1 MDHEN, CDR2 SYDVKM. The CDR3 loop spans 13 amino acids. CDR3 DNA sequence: TGTGCCAGCCTAGGCCCGAACACCGGGGAGCTGTTTTTT. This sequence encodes CASLGPNTGELFF.

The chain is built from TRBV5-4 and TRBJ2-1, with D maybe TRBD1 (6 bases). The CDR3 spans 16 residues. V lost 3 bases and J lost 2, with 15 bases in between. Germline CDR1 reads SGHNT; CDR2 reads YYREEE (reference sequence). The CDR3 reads CASSSSRDNAYNEQFF. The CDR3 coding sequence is TGTGCCAGCAGCTCGTCCCGGGACAACGCCTACAATGAGCAGTTCTTC.

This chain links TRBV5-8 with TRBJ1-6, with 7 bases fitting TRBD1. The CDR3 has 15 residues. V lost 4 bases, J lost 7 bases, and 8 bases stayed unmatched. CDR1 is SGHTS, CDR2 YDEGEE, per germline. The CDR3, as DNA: TGTGCCAGCAGCACGACAGGGAGTAGGAATTCACCCCTCCACTTT. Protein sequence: CASSTTGSRNSPLHF.

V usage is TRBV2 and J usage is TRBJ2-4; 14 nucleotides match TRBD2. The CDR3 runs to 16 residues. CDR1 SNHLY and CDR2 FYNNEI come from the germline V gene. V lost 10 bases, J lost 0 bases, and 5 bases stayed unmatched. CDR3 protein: CAKGTSGGLAKNIQYF. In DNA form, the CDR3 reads TGTGCCAAAGGGACTAGCGGGGGCCTAGCCAAAAACATTCAGTACTTC.

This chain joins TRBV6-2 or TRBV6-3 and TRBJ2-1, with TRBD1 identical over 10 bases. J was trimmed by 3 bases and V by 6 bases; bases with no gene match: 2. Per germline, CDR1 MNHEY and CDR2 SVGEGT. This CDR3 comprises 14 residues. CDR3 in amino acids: CASSRDRGYNEQFF. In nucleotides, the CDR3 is TGTGCCAGCAGCCGGGACAGGGGCTACAATGAGCAGTTCTTC.

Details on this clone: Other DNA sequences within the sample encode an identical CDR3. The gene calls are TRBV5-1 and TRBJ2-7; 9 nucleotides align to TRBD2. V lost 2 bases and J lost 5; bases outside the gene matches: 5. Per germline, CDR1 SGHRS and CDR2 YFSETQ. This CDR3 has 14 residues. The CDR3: CASSFSSGGHEQYF. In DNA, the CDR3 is TGCGCCAGCAGCTTTAGTAGCGGGGGCCACGAGCAGTACTTC.

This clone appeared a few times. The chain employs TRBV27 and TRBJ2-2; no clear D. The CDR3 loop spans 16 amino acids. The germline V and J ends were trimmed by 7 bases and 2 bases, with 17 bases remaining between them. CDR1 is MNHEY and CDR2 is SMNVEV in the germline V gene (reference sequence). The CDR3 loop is CASKSSTSSNTGELFF. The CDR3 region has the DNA TGTGCCAGCAAATCATCTACCTCCTCCAACACCGGGGAGCTGTTTTTT.

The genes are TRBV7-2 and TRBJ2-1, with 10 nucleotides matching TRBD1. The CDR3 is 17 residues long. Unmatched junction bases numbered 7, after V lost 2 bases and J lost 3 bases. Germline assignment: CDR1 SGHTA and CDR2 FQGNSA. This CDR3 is CASSLNGDRGLYNEQFF. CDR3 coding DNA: TGTGCCAGCAGCTTAAATGGGGACAGGGGACTCTACAATGAGCAGTTCTTC.

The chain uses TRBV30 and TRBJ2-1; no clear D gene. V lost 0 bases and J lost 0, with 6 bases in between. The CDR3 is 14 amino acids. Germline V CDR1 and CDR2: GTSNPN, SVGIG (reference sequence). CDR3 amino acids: CAWSVQSSYNEQFF. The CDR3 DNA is TGTGCCTGGAGTGTACAGAGCTCCTACAATGAGCAGTTCTTC.

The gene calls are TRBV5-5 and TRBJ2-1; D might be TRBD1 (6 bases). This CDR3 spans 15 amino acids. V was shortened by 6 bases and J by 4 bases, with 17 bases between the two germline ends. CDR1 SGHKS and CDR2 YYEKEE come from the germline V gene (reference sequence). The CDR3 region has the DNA TGTGCCAGCACCCCGGACAGCGGACGATACAATGAGCAGTTCTTC. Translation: CASTPDSGRYNEQFF.

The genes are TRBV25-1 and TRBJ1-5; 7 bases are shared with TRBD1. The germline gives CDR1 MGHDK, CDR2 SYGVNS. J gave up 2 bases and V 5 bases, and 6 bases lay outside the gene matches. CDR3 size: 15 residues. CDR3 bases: TGTGCCAGCAGTCCCGACAGGGATGGCAATCAGCCCCAGCATTTT. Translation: CASSPDRDGNQPQHF.

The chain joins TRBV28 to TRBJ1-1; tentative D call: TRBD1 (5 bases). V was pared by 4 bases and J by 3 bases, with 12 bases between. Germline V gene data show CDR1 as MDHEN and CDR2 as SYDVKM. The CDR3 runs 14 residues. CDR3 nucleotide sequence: TGTGCCAGCAGTTGGAGCCAGGGTTACACTGAAGCTTTCTTT. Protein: CASSWSQGYTEAFF.

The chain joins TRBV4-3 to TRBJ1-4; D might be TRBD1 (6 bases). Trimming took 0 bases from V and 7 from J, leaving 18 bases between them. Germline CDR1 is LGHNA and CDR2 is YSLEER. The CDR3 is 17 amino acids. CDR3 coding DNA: TGCGCCAGCAGCCAAGATCTCGGACAGACTACGAGTGAAAAACTGTTTTTT. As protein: CASSQDLGQTTSEKLFF.

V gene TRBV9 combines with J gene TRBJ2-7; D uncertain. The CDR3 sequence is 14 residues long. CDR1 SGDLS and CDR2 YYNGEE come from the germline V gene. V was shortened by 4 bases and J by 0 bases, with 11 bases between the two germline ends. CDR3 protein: CASSPHGLSYEQYF. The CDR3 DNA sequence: TGTGCCAGCAGCCCACATGGCCTCTCCTACGAGCAGTACTTC.

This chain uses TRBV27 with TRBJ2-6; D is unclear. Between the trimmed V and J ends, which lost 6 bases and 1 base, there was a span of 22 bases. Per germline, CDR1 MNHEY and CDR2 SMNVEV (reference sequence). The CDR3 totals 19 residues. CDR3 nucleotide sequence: TGTGCCAGCAGCCCTTTAATGTTGACATACTCATCTGGGGCCAACGTCCTGACTTTC. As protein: CASSPLMLTYSSGANVLTF.

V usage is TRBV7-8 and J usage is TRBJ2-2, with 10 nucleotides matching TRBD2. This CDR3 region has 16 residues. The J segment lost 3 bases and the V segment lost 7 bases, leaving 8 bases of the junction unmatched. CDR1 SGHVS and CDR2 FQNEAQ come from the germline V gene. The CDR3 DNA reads TGTGCCAGCACCCCGGGACTAGCGAGTTACACCGGGGAGCTGTTTTTT. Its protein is CASTPGLASYTGELFF.